This T cell receptor beta chain was captured in a study of PD-1 blockade in classical Hodgkin lymphoma. For the study at large: Nivolumab dosing for patients was 3 mg/kg, administered intravenously every 2 weeks.

Data came from immunoSEQ multiplex PCR; TCRdb stores just in-frame clones and leaves some out. The sample shows 90,000 to 110,000 clones, roughly 89% of them seen only once. This clone has more than one count but fewer than ten. As yet, its antigen is unknown. Stated time point: cycle 4 day 1 (C4D1), after more than five weeks of nivolumab. The patients all showed relapse after autologous stem cell transplantation, while their brentuximab vedotin exposure varied. When best responses were assessed, they were complete response, partial response or progressive disease. Study-level points and caveats: CD4+ but not CD8+ TCR diversity rose significantly by C4D1. Exclusion was the outcome for patients who began nivolumab under 1 year after ASCT.

Material: peripheral blood mononuclear cells (PBMCs), obtained before the fourth cycle of nivolumab. This TCR came from a human donor with classical Hodgkin lymphoma.

CDR3 loop: CSGLAGNTIYF. In DNA, the CDR3 is TGCAGTGGCCTAGCGGGAAACACCATATATTTT. This rearrangement joins TRBV20-1 to TRBJ1-3; D remains unclear. The CDR3 is made up of 11 amino acids. V was shortened by 7 bases and J by 4 bases, with 8 bases between the two germline ends. CDR1 DFQATT and CDR2 SNEGSKA come from the germline V gene (reference sequence).